The T cell receptor beta chain described here comes from a study of cytomegalovirus exposure and HLA in healthy donors. Vbeta (60) and Jbeta (13) primers were used in the PCR. TCRdb keeps only in-frame clones here, not all; method: immunoSEQ multiplex PCR. The sample includes some 71,000 clones, 60% to 80% of them seen just once. From germline, CDR1 is LGHNA and CDR2 YSLEER. Trimming pared 0 bases from V and 0 bases from J, leaving 9 bases between. The CDR3 has 16 amino acids. V and J are TRBV4-3 and TRBJ2-1, with D hard to call. The clonotype comes from a woman in her twenties or thirties in good health and CMV-seropositive. The sequenced sample was PBMCs. The CDR3 nucleotides are TGCGCCAGCAGCCAAGATAAGTGGAGCTCCTACAATGAGCAGTTCTTC. It encodes CASSQDKWSSYNEQFF.